One and the same sample provided the 21 T cell receptor beta chains below, sequenced in a study of T cells in Graves' hyperthyroidism and ophthalmopathy. Using RNA transcripts as the source, TCR beta CDR3 regions were amplified. The HTBI set primed first-round TCR CDR3 RT-PCR. One entry per CDR3 protein results from TCRdb running MiXCR on the multiplex PCR reads. The repertoire holds approximately 640,000 distinct CDR3 sequences, with approximately 42% as singletons. The sequencing sample was made of peripheral blood or thyroid tissue (not recorded which). The receptor source for this set is an adult man with Graves' disease, either hyperthyroidism or ophthalmopathy (not recorded which).

In its sample, this clonotype was seen a few times. This chain uses TRBV2 with TRBJ2-2; 11 bases line up with TRBD2. Germline-derived CDR1 and CDR2 are SNHLY and FYNNEI. J was trimmed by 4 bases and V by 6 bases; bases with no gene match: 7. This CDR3 is built from 16 residues. CDR3 bases: TGTGCCAGCAGACTACTAGCGGGGGCCACCACCGGGGAGCTGTTTTTT. Encoded protein: CASRLLAGATTGELFF.

The J gene is TRBJ2-5, the V gene TRBV2; 12 bases are a match to TRBD1. The germline CDR1 and CDR2 sequences are SNHLY and FYNNEI. The ends lost 5 bases at V and 4 bases at J; junction bases unmatched: 8. The CDR3 spans 16 residues. DNA of the CDR3: TGTGCCAGCAGTTCGCCGGGACAGGGGGCAGGAGAGACCCAGTACTTC. Translation: CASSSPGQGAGETQYF.

This clonotype was found many times. The chain carries TRBV6-5 and TRBJ2-5; D remains unclear. Germline V gene lookup returns CDR1 MNHEY and CDR2 SVGAGI. The CDR3 totals 12 residues. The ends were cut back, 6 bases at V and 5 bases at J, with 10 bases in the middle. The CDR3 spells CASSPRRETQYF. DNA for the CDR3: TGTGCCAGCAGCCCCAGAAGGGAGACCCAGTACTTC.

This sequence joins TRBV5-1 and TRBJ1-3; D is uncertain. CDR3 length: 16 residues. The V gene lost 0 bases and the J gene lost 0 bases, with 10 bases spanning the gap. Germline values: CDR1 SGHRS, CDR2 YFSETQ. The CDR3 loop reads CASSLDGSGSGNTIYF. The DNA for the CDR3 is TGCGCCAGCAGCTTGGATGGCAGCGGCTCTGGAAACACCATATATTTT. Based on the CDR3 plus reference TRBV5-1 and TRBJ1-3, the full variable domain is KAGVTQTPRYLIKTRGQQVTLSCSPISGHRSVSWYQQTPGQGLQFLFEYFSETQRNKGNFPGRFSGRQFSNSRSEMNVSTLELGDSALYLCASSLDGSGSGNTIYFGEGSWLTVV.

At least ten counts were recorded for this clonotype. This chain connects TRBV15 to TRBJ1-5; D is unresolved. V dropped 5 bases and J dropped 0 bases, with 11 bases sitting between them. Germline CDR1 is LNHNV and CDR2 is YYDKDF (reference sequence). The CDR3 contains 15 residues. The CDR3 nucleotides read TGTGCCACCAGCGAGCGACTCTCTAGCAATCAGCCCCAGCATTTT. Amino acid sequence: CATSERLSSNQPQHF.

This clonotype was counted ten times or more. The chain carries TRBV24-1 and TRBJ1-5, with D possibly being TRBD1 (6 bases). The germline V gene has CDR1 KGHDR and CDR2 SFDVKD. V lost 4 bases and J 5 bases, leaving 11 bases between the germline ends. This CDR3 has 14 amino acids. CDR3 bases: TGTGCCACCAGTGAAGGGGGGAGAGATCAGCCCCAGCATTTT. It codes for CATSEGGRDQPQHF.

V usage is TRBV16 and J usage is TRBJ2-2; unclear D gene. The CDR3 is 13 amino acids. The V and J ends lost 3 bases and 6 bases respectively, with 8 bases between them. Germline V gene sequence: CDR1 KGHSY, CDR2 FQNENV. CDR3 sequence reads: CASSQTLAGELFF. In DNA, the CDR3 is TGTGCCAGCAGCCAGACCCTTGCCGGGGAGCTGTTTTTT. The complete variable domain, with remaining parts taken from reference TRBV16 and TRBJ2-2, reads GEEVAQTPKHLVRGEGQKAKLYCAPIKGHSYVFWYQQVLKNEFKFLISFQNENVFDETGMPKERFSAKCLPNSPCSLEIQATKLEDSAVYFCASSQTLAGELFFGEGSRLTVL.

The genes are TRBV14 and TRBJ2-5, with 8 bases lining up with TRBD1. The germline CDR1 and CDR2 sequences are SGHDN and FVKESK. Trimming removed 4 bases from V and 7 bases from J; junction bases left unmatched: 8. The CDR3 runs 14 residues. The DNA of the CDR3 is TGTGCCAGCAGCCTCCGTACAGGGGGAGGGACCCAGTACTTC. It is translated as CASSLRTGGGTQYF.

This clonotype was detected ten times or more. The chain uses TRBV7-9 and TRBJ1-2; no reliable D call. The CDR3 runs to 12 residues. Per the germline V gene, CDR1 is SEHNR and CDR2 is FQNEAQ (reference sequence). V was trimmed by 5 bases and J by 5 bases, leaving 9 bases between them. CDR3 sequence: CASSLGSYGYTF. In nucleotides, the CDR3 is TGTGCCAGCAGCCTAGGGTCGTATGGCTACACCTTC.

The CDR3 reads CASSYVSGGSSNQPQHF. The CDR3 DNA follows: TGTGCCAGCAGTTACGTGTCAGGGGGCTCTAGCAATCAGCCCCAGCATTTT. This chain uses TRBV6-2 or TRBV6-3 with TRBJ1-5, with 8 bases identical to TRBD1. Looked up from germline, CDR1 is MNHEY and CDR2 is SVGEGT. The CDR3 covers 17 residues. V dropped 2 bases and J dropped 0; count of bases not matched to a gene: 6.

The rearrangement joins TRBV12-3 or TRBV12-4 to TRBJ1-1, with D possibly matching TRBD1 (5 bases). With 1 base removed from V and 5 bases from J, the gap between germline ends came to 14 bases. This CDR3 spans 15 amino acids. CDR3 protein: CASSLDRGVRTEAFF. The DNA of the CDR3 is TGTGCCAGCAGTTTAGATAGAGGGGTGCGGACTGAAGCTTTCTTT.

This clonotype was detected once. The chain combines TRBV29-1 with TRBJ1-4; D ambiguous. The CDR3 runs to 16 residues. Germline V gene sequence: CDR1 SQVTM, CDR2 ANQGSEA. V gave up 1 base and J gave up 8 bases, with 20 bases separating them. CDR3 in amino acids: CSVEGEVGTDWEKLFF. DNA of the CDR3: TGCAGCGTTGAAGGGGAGGTTGGCACAGATTGGGAAAAACTGTTTTTT.

This clonotype appeared many times. The chain uses TRBV25-1 and TRBJ1-1; a weak D match, TRBD1 (6 bases). Germline V gene lookup returns CDR1 MGHDK and CDR2 SYGVNS. There are 14 residues in the CDR3. Trimming left V 4 bases short and J 5 bases short, with 14 bases between. The CDR3 here is CASSGLQGYTEAFF. In DNA, the CDR3 is TGTGCCAGCAGTGGACTACAGGGCTATACTGAAGCTTTCTTT. The complete variable domain, with remaining parts taken from reference TRBV25-1 and TRBJ1-1, reads EADIYQTPRYLVIGTGKKITLECSQTMGHDKMYWYQQDPGMELHLIHYSYGVNSTEKGDLSSESTVSRIRTEHFPLTLESARPSHTSQYLCASSGLQGYTEAFFGQGTRLTVV.

This clonotype was seen more than once but under ten times. This chain connects TRBV6-5 to TRBJ1-6; no definite D call. V was cut by 6 bases and J by 7 bases, with 10 bases left in between. Germline loops: CDR1 MNHEY, CDR2 SVGAGI. This CDR3 is 13 amino acids long. The CDR3 DNA sequence: TGTGCCAGCAGCCAGGTGACAAATTCACCCCTCCACTTT. It yields the protein CASSQVTNSPLHF.

The genes are TRBV7-2 and TRBJ1-1; TRBD1 aligns across 8 bases. Trimming cost V 1 base and J 6 bases; bases outside gene matches: 4. Looked up from germline, CDR1 is SGHTA and CDR2 is FQGNSA. The CDR3 length is 14 residues. This CDR3 reads CASSLGTGLAEAFF. DNA of the CDR3: TGTGCCAGCAGCTTAGGGACAGGGTTGGCTGAAGCTTTCTTT.

This clonotype has only a few counts. This chain links TRBV12-3 or TRBV12-4 with TRBJ1-2; D is undetermined. This CDR3 is built from 11 residues. V was trimmed by 3 bases and J by 12 bases, leaving 11 bases between them. Here the CDR3 reads CASSLGSGNTF. The DNA of the CDR3 is TGTGCCAGCAGTTTGGGCTCTGGAAACACCTTC.

This clonotype appeared once. The V and J genes are TRBV7-2 and TRBJ2-6; the match to TRBD1 covers 8 bases. Germline V gene data show CDR1 as SGHTA and CDR2 as FQGNSA. V was clipped by 4 bases and J by 7 bases; unmatched bases: 6. The CDR3 covers 15 residues. The CDR3 nucleotides are TGTGCCAGCAGCTCCTCAGGGGGCATTGCCAACGTCCTGACTTTC. Its translation: CASSSSGGIANVLTF.

This clonotype was found many times. The chain has TRBV7-8 and TRBJ2-7, with 7 nucleotides matching TRBD1. CDR3 length: 15 residues. The V segment lost 3 bases and the J segment 1 base; nucleotides outside the gene matches: 6. Germline CDR1 is SGHVS and CDR2 is FQNEAQ. Here the CDR3 DNA reads TGTGCCAGCAGCTTGACGGGACAGCCTTCCTACGAGCAGTACTTC. Amino acid sequence: CASSLTGQPSYEQYF.

The genes are TRBV7-9 and TRBJ1-6; TRBD1 might be the D (6 bases). CDR1 and CDR2 (germline): SEHNR, FQNEAQ (reference sequence). V was pared by 5 bases and J by 7 bases, with 18 bases between. The CDR3 runs to 16 residues. The DNA for the CDR3 is TGTGCCAGCAGCCAAGATCACAGGAGGGGGAATTCACCCCTCCACTTT. Its protein is CASSQDHRRGNSPLHF. The whole variable domain, filled in from reference TRBV7-9 and TRBJ1-6, reads DTGVSQNPRHKITKRGQNVTFRCDPISEHNRLYWYRQTLGQGPEFLTYFQNEAQLEKSRLLSDRFSAERPKGSFSTLEIQRTEQGDSAMYLCASSQDHRRGNSPLHFGNGTRLTVT.

This clonotype showed up many times. The V and J genes are TRBV7-8 and TRBJ1-1; TRBD1 aligns across 9 bases. Trimming took 2 bases from V and 7 from J; bases not matched to a gene: 11. This CDR3 region has 16 residues. Germline CDR1 reads SGHVS; CDR2 reads FQNEAQ. The CDR3: CASSLRAGQGNDEAFF. For the CDR3, the DNA is TGTGCCAGCAGCTTAAGGGCCGGACAGGGGAATGATGAAGCTTTCTTT.

The J gene is TRBJ1-2, the V gene TRBV29-1, with 11 bases lining up with TRBD1. The germline V gene encodes CDR1 SQVTM and CDR2 ANQGSEA. Losses at the gene ends were 4 bases for V and 4 bases for J; bases not matched to a gene: 5. The CDR3 extends over 14 amino acids. The CDR3 region is CSVVRTGGVYGYTF. CDR3 nucleotides: TGCAGCGTTGTCCGGACAGGGGGCGTCTATGGCTACACCTTC.